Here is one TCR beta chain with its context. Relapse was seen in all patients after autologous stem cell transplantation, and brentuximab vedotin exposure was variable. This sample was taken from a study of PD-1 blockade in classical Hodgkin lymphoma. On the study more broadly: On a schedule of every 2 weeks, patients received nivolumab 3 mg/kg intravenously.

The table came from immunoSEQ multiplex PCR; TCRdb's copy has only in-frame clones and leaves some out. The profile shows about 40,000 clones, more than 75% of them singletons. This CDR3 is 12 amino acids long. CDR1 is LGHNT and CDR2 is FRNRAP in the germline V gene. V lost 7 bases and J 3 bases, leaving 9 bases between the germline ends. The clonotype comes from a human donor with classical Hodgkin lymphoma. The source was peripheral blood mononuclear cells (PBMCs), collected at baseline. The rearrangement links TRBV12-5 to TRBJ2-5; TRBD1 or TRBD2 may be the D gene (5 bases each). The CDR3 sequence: CASAWGKETQYF. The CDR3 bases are TGTGCTAGTGCCTGGGGGAAAGAGACCCAGTACTTC.